These 7 T cell receptor beta chains originate from one sample sequenced in a study of a mutant IDH1 vaccine in newly diagnosed glioma. Documented time point: baseline, week 1 (first vaccination visit). The treatment denotes: pre-vaccination baseline after standard-of-care therapy. Method: immunoSEQ multiplex PCR; TCRdb's copy keeps in-frame clones and lacks some. The data contain approximately 92,000 clones, 83% of them seen just once; the ten biggest clones take up 7% to 8%. Sequences were derived from PBMCs, sampled from a glioma patient treated with radiotherapy, temozolomide or both. All receptors come from a woman aged 50 to 65 with glioma.

The chain couples TRBV15 to TRBJ2-1, with TRBD1 matching 12 bases. V shed 3 bases and J 7 bases; nucleotides not matched to a gene: 10. The CDR3 is made up of 17 amino acids. Germline V gives CDR1 LNHNV, CDR2 YYDKDF (reference sequence). This chain's CDR3 is CATSSARGQGARNEQFF. CDR3 in DNA: TGTGCCACCAGCAGCGCTAGGGGACAGGGGGCAAGGAATGAGCAGTTCTTC. Filled out from reference TRBV15 and TRBJ2-1, the complete variable domain reads DAMVIQNPRYQVTQFGKPVTLSCSQTLNHNVMYWYQQKSSQAPKLLFHYYDKDFNNEADTPDNFQSRRPNTSFCFLDIRSPGLGDTAMYLCATSSARGQGARNEQFFGPGTRLTVL.

This chain joins TRBV5-1 and TRBJ1-1; D gene uncertain. The CDR3 is made up of 16 amino acids. Trimming took 0 bases from V and 4 from J, leaving 16 bases between them. Germline values: CDR1 SGHRS, CDR2 YFSETQ. The CDR3 nucleotides are TGCGCCAGCAGCTTGGCCGCCAGTTCGGGCCGCACTGAAGCTTTCTTT. This codes for CASSLAASSGRTEAFF.

The chain combines TRBV28 with TRBJ2-7; the D call may be TRBD1 or TRBD2 (5 bases each). Germline CDR1 reads MDHEN; CDR2 reads SYDVKM. This CDR3 region has 14 residues. Between the trimmed V and J ends, which lost 6 bases and 2 bases, there was a span of 14 bases. CDR3 sequence (DNA): TGTGCCAGCAGGGGGACCTCCCCTCCCTACGAGCAGTACTTC. This sequence encodes CASRGTSPPYEQYF.

The rearrangement joins TRBV4-2 to TRBJ1-3; TRBD1 matches 7 bases. This CDR3 region has 16 residues. The germline V gene has CDR1 LGHNA and CDR2 YNFKEQ. V dropped 0 bases and J dropped 8; count of bases not matched to a gene: 10. The CDR3, as DNA: TGTGCCAGCAGCCAAGATTTGATCGGGACAGAAGACACCATATATTTT. It encodes CASSQDLIGTEDTIYF.

The chain links TRBV30 to TRBJ2-3; the match to TRBD2 covers 13 bases. From germline, CDR1 is GTSNPN and CDR2 SVGIG (reference sequence). With 5 bases clipped from V and 1 base from J, the junction kept 0 bases outside the gene matches. CDR3 size: 14 residues. The CDR3 protein is CAWGLAGGTDTQYF. CDR3 DNA sequence: TGTGCCTGGGGACTAGCGGGGGGCACAGATACGCAGTATTTT.

The J gene is TRBJ2-5, the V gene TRBV2, with TRBD1 identical over 8 bases. The CDR3 consists of 15 residues. The V and J ends lost 1 base and 4 bases, in that order; junction bases with no gene match: 5. The germline CDR1 and CDR2 sequences are SNHLY and FYNNEI. CDR3 protein: CASSEGGTGGETQYF. In DNA form, the CDR3 reads TGTGCCAGCAGTGAAGGGGGAACAGGGGGAGAGACCCAGTACTTC.

The genes are TRBV20-1 and TRBJ1-2; D is ambiguous. Trimming removed 5 bases from V and 7 bases from J, with 8 bases in between. There are 10 residues in the CDR3. CDR1 and CDR2 (germline): DFQATT, SNEGSKA (reference sequence). CDR3 bases: TGCAGTGCTCCCCTAGGTGGCTACACCTTC. Its translation: CSAPLGGYTF.